This T cell receptor (beta chain) was sequenced for a study of T cell responses to AZD1222 COVID-19 vaccine (dated by TCRdb to the early 2020s). Turning to the overall study: TCR sequencing was performed for about 250 trial participants, of whom some 200 were given two doses of AZD1222 and approximately 25 were given two doses of MenACWY control vaccine. Trial participants were enrolled by age into subgroups of 18-55, 56-69 and 70-plus years, and 148, 28 and 57 TCR-sequenced participants, respectively, were included in these subgroups. Broad study findings and their caveats: Vaccine-associated CD4 TCRs spanned the whole spike protein, with dominant responses in regions 160-218 and 743-854. Because no samples from the day 14 peak response were available, repertoires could be characterized only after the peak T cell response. Conclusions about previously exposed vaccinees are limited because only a handful of AZD1222 recipients were SARS-CoV-2 seropositive at baseline. After two AZD1222 doses, spike-specific TCR breadth and depth were significantly higher than at day 0 and than in MenACWY recipients. Nearly half of unique spike-specific TCRs reportedly recognized epitopes outside regions mutated in the B.1.351 and B.1.1.7 variants. Participants were mostly white British, with more females than males. The authors suggested clonal diversity may have been underestimated. The 56-69-year group was small, and its depth increase did not reach significance, likely because of low power.

Sample time point, as interpreted from the label and publication: about 28 days (+/-7) after the second vaccine dose. Because spike-specific TCR depth and breadth did not differ between the two schedules, AZD1222 recipients who got a second dose at roughly 4 weeks were pooled with those who got a second dose at roughly 12 weeks. Vaccinee samples were obtained from the UK trials COV001 and COV002, which included a single-blind randomized controlled phase 2/3 trial of AZD1222 (ChAdOx1 nCoV-19) in healthy adults. For TCRbeta chain sequencing, PBMC samples were collected from trial participants at day 0 and at day 28 after the second dose. The CDR3 regions of human TCRbeta chains were analyzed by immunosequencing. Per the original workflow: Repertoire TCRs were checked for matches against a reference library of SARS-CoV-2-specific TCRs that had been generated using the MIRA antigen-specificity platform. Breadth was defined as the fraction of unique TCRs that were SARS-CoV-2-associated. Depth was defined as the fraction of total T cells that were SARS-CoV-2-associated. Each spike-specific TCR was assigned to its reactive spike region and to a CD4 or CD8 class using the MIRA data. Log10-transformed breadth and depth values were compared by one-way ANOVA with Sidak's multiple comparisons tests. TCRdb obtained this table from immuneACCESS and retained in-frame rearrangements with V and J assigned. These tables miss some clones; where compared with another copy, unresolved V genes account for less than half of the shortfall, and the remainder is unexplained. V and J calls and clone size come straight from that table; D and trimming were deduced from the DNA. Across this sample there are 95,000 to 100,000 clones, with over 75% seen only once. The top ten hold 10% to 13% of the sample.

On this clone itself: Its antigen is not yet known. Base qualities are not provided; no much larger clone lies one nucleotide away.

V is cut by 3 bases and J by 6 bases, and the space between the germline ends is 14 bases. The CDR3 measures 13 amino acids from cysteine to phenylalanine. The only DNA kept is the CDR3, 39 bases in frame from the first base. CDR1 and CDR2, per the germline V gene (reference sequence), are DFQATT and SNEGSKA. The chain uses TRBV20-1 and TRBJ1-2; a tentative D match to TRBD1 spans 6 bases. The starting material was peripheral blood, obtained 28 days after the second AZD1222 dose. The sequence was obtained from an adult who received the AZD1222 COVID-19 vaccine. The nucleotide sequence is TGCAGTGCTAGTCGTGCGGCAGGGGATGGCTACACCTTC. Translated, this is CSASRAAGDGYTF.